A single sample gave rise to the 11 T cell receptor beta chains below, sequenced in a study of blood T cell repertoires in COVID-19. TCRdb's copy holds only in-frame clones and misses some; the assay was immunoSEQ multiplex PCR. The sample lists 75,000 to 90,000 clones; roughly 83% were seen once. Sequenced input: peripheral blood. These receptor sequences come from a man aged 45 to 65 with active COVID-19.

The chain carries TRBV7-2 and TRBJ2-2; 8 bases fit TRBD1. The CDR3 has 15 amino acids. Germline V CDR1 and CDR2: SGHTA, FQGNSA. The ends lost 4 bases at V and 4 bases at J; junction bases unmatched: 5. Here the CDR3 DNA reads TGTGCCAGCAGCTACCTACAGGGGGGCACCGGGGAGCTGTTTTTT. Translating gives CASSYLQGGTGELFF.

This clone was observed a handful of times. The rearrangement links TRBV7-9 to TRBJ1-2, with 7 bases that match TRBD1. Germline CDR1 reads SEHNR; CDR2 reads FQNEAQ (reference sequence). V lost 3 bases to trimming and J lost 4 bases; unmatched junction nucleotides: 2. This CDR3 is 13 amino acids long. Written as DNA, the CDR3 is TGTGCCAGCAGCTTCGACAGGGTCTATGGCTACACCTTC. Protein sequence: CASSFDRVYGYTF.

The chain employs TRBV2 and TRBJ2-5, with D possibly TRBD1 on 6 matching bases. Trimming stripped 4 bases from V and 1 base from J, with 10 bases between. Germline values: CDR1 SNHLY, CDR2 FYNNEI. This CDR3 has 14 residues. CDR3 sequence (DNA): TGTGCCAGCAGTGGGACAGTCTCCCAAGAGACCCAGTACTTC. Translating it yields CASSGTVSQETQYF.

This clone occurred once. This chain links TRBV7-2 with TRBJ2-7; TRBD1 matches at 8 bases. From germline, CDR1 is SGHTA and CDR2 FQGNSA. The CDR3 contains 17 residues. The junction had 9 bases not matched to a gene; V was cut back by 2 bases and J by 0 bases. CDR3 loop: CASSLLPGQGSSYEQYF. The CDR3, as DNA: TGTGCCAGCAGCTTATTACCCGGACAGGGAAGCTCCTACGAGCAGTACTTC.

The rearrangement uses TRBV18 and TRBJ1-2, with a weak D call TRBD1 (5 bases). The germline V gene encodes CDR1 KGHSH and CDR2 LQKENI. The CDR3 contains 15 residues. V was pared by 1 base and J by 6 bases, with 15 bases between. The CDR3 nucleotides read TGTGCCAGCTCACCACTTCTGGGGGGGTCCGATGGCTACACCTTC. This encodes CASSPLLGGSDGYTF.

V usage is TRBV7-9 and J usage is TRBJ1-1, with D possibly being TRBD1 (5 bases). This CDR3 comprises 14 residues. Germline CDR1 is SEHNR and CDR2 is FQNEAQ (reference sequence). V was clipped by 6 bases and J by 1 base, with 12 bases between them. CDR3: CASRPSDRNTEAFF. The CDR3 DNA is TGTGCCAGCAGACCTTCTGACAGGAACACTGAAGCTTTCTTT. Supplemented by reference TRBV7-9 and TRBJ1-1, the full variable domain reads DTGVSQNPRHKITKRGQNVTFRCDPISEHNRLYWYRQTLGQGPEFLTYFQNEAQLEKSRLLSDRFSAERPKGSFSTLEIQRTEQGDSAMYLCASRPSDRNTEAFFGQGTRLTVV.

This clone is a singleton in its sample. V gene TRBV5-6 combines with J gene TRBJ2-7, with 10 bases identical to TRBD1. CDR1 SGHDT and CDR2 YYEEEE come from the germline V gene. The CDR3 length is 15 residues. The ends lost 8 bases at V and 6 bases at J; junction bases unmatched: 14. CDR3 in DNA: TGTGCCAGTCACCGACCGGGACAGGGGTTTCGCGAGCAGTACTTC. This codes for CASHRPGQGFREQYF.

The chain carries TRBV30 and TRBJ1-4; 8 bases match TRBD1. V lost 5 bases and J lost 4; bases outside the gene matches: 6. The CDR3 has 14 amino acids. The germline CDR1 and CDR2 sequences are GTSNPN and SVGIG (reference sequence). This chain's CDR3 is CAWADRALNEKLFF. The DNA for the CDR3 is TGTGCCTGGGCGGACAGGGCCCTTAATGAAAAACTGTTTTTT.

The chain couples TRBV2 to TRBJ1-4, with D possibly matching TRBD1 (5 bases). Germline V CDR1 and CDR2: SNHLY, FYNNEI. The CDR3 sequence is 15 residues long. Between the trimmed V and J ends, which lost 7 bases and 1 base, there was a span of 13 bases. The CDR3 coding sequence is TGTGCCAGCATAGATAAGGGGCGAACTAATGAAAAACTGTTTTTT. It specifies CASIDKGRTNEKLFF. The full variable domain, completed using reference TRBV2 and TRBJ1-4, is EPEVTQTPSHQVTQMGQEVILRCVPISNHLYFYWYRQILGQKVEFLVSFYNNEISEKSEIFDDQFSVERPDGSNFTLKIRSTKLEDSAMYFCASIDKGRTNEKLFFGSGTQLSVL.

V usage is TRBV7-9 and J usage is TRBJ2-5; weak D call: TRBD1 (6 bases). Looked up from germline, CDR1 is SEHNR and CDR2 is FQNEAQ (reference sequence). V was cut by 5 bases and J by 5 bases, with 15 bases left in between. The CDR3 totals 14 residues. CDR3 bases: TGTGCCAGCAGCCAACTTGGGGACACGGAGACCCAGTACTTC. Its protein product is CASSQLGDTETQYF.

CDR3 amino acids: CASSAQGGNEQFF. In nucleotides, the CDR3 is TGTGCCAGCAGTGCCCAGGGAGGCAATGAGCAGTTCTTC. The chain links TRBV25-1 to TRBJ2-1; maybe TRBD2 (6 bases). Germline CDR1 reads MGHDK; CDR2 reads SYGVNS. The CDR3 runs to 13 residues. The V and J ends lost 4 bases and 6 bases respectively, with 10 bases between them.